The 27 T cell receptor beta chains given below trace back to one sample, sequenced in a study of cytomegalovirus exposure and HLA in healthy donors. PCR employed 60 Vbeta and 13 Jbeta primers. The assay was immunoSEQ multiplex PCR, and TCRdb's table has in-frame clones only and misses some. The sample lists approximately 170,000 clones; more than 65% were seen once. The specimen was PBMCs. These receptors all stem from a man aged 50 to 59 in good health and CMV-seropositive.

The CDR3 DNA reads as TGTGCCAGCAGCCCGGGACTAGCGGGGGCCCGCACAGATACGCAGTATTTT. It encodes CASSPGLAGARTDTQYF. This sequence joins TRBV7-9 and TRBJ2-3, with 14 bases matching TRBD2. The CDR3 extends over 17 amino acids. Germline V gene lookup returns CDR1 SEHNR and CDR2 FQNEAQ (reference sequence). V was clipped by 5 bases and J by 1 base; unmatched bases: 5.

The chain is built from TRBV9 and TRBJ2-2, with 10 bases identical to TRBD1. This CDR3 spans 16 amino acids. After removal of 4 bases from V and 0 bases from J, the junction contained 3 bases not matched to a gene. CDR1 is SGDLS, CDR2 YYNGEE, per germline. The CDR3 coding sequence is TGTGCCAGCAGCAGACAGGGGGCAACGAACACCGGGGAGCTGTTTTTT. Its protein is CASSRQGATNTGELFF.

V gene TRBV2 combines with J gene TRBJ1-5, with 8 bases aligning to TRBD1. V shed 6 bases and J 3 bases; nucleotides not matched to a gene: 10. This CDR3 region has 16 residues. Germline-derived CDR1 and CDR2 are SNHLY and FYNNEI. CDR3 protein: CASRGRTGRDNQPQHF. The CDR3 DNA sequence: TGTGCCAGCAGAGGAAGGACAGGGCGGGACAATCAGCCCCAGCATTTT.

V is TRBV29-1 and J is TRBJ2-7; TRBD1 is a possible D gene (7 bases). Germline CDR1 SQVTM, CDR2 ANQGSEA. V gave up 4 bases and J gave up 0 bases, with 13 bases separating them. The CDR3 is 14 amino acids. The CDR3 spells CSVVRQGGSYEQYF. CDR3 DNA: TGCAGCGTTGTACGACAGGGAGGCTCCTACGAGCAGTACTTC.

V is TRBV9 and J is TRBJ2-1; perhaps TRBD2 as D (6 bases). The CDR3 is 15 residues long. CDR1 and CDR2 from the germline V gene are SGDLS and YYNGEE. Trimming stripped 3 bases from V and 7 bases from J, with 17 bases between. The CDR3 loop reads CASSATTGTRNEQFF. CDR3 DNA: TGTGCCAGCAGCGCAACCACGGGGACTCGGAATGAGCAGTTCTTC.

V and J are TRBV28 and TRBJ2-6; D gene ambiguous. CDR3 size: 12 residues. Trimming took 7 bases from V and 4 from J, leaving 5 bases between them. Germline-derived CDR1 and CDR2 are MDHEN and SYDVKM. CDR3: CASTGGANVLTF. Here the CDR3 DNA reads TGTGCCAGCACCGGGGGGGCCAACGTCCTGACTTTC. The whole variable domain, filled in from reference TRBV28 and TRBJ2-6, reads DVKVTQSSRYLVKRTGEKVFLECVQDMDHENMFWYRQDPGLGLRLIYFSYDVKMKEKGDIPEGYSVSREKKERFSLILESASTNQTSMYLCASTGGANVLTFGAGSRLTVL.

This sequence joins TRBV5-1 and TRBJ1-1; D is possibly TRBD1 (6 bases). Trimming took off 4 bases at V and 0 bases at J, with 16 bases between the two ends. The V gene's germline CDR1 is SGHRS and CDR2 YFSETQ. The CDR3 extends over 16 amino acids. DNA of the CDR3: TGCGCCAGCAGCGGCCAGGGGCCCCCCTTGAACACTGAAGCTTTCTTT. Translating it yields CASSGQGPPLNTEAFF.

This rearrangement joins TRBV5-1 to TRBJ2-3; TRBD2 might be the D (5 bases). Trimming pared 0 bases from V and 2 bases from J, leaving 13 bases between. Germline V CDR1 and CDR2: SGHRS, YFSETQ. The CDR3 totals 16 residues. Here the CDR3 reads CASSLGYGRPTDTQYF. The CDR3 DNA reads as TGCGCCAGCAGCTTGGGGTATGGGAGACCCACAGATACGCAGTATTTT.

The chain is built from TRBV7-6 and TRBJ2-1, with 14 bases identical to TRBD2. CDR1 and CDR2 from the germline V gene are SGHVS and FNYEAQ. The CDR3 spans 16 residues. The trim removed 5 bases at V and 5 bases at J, leaving 5 bases unmatched. CDR3 in amino acids: CASSRRLAGGNNEQFF. CDR3 DNA: TGTGCCAGCAGCCGAAGACTAGCGGGAGGGAACAATGAGCAGTTCTTC.

The rearrangement joins TRBV14 to TRBJ2-7, with D maybe TRBD2 (7 bases). The V gene's germline CDR1 is SGHDN and CDR2 FVKESK. This CDR3 is built from 14 residues. V lost 3 bases and J lost 6, with 15 bases in between. CDR3 in DNA: TGTGCCAGCAGCCACGGGGGGCCGGTGGGCGAGCAGTACTTC. Its translation: CASSHGGPVGEQYF.

The rearrangement joins TRBV5-1 to TRBJ1-1; a possible D gene is TRBD1 (5 bases). The ends were cut back, 0 bases at V and 3 bases at J, with 12 bases in the middle. Looked up from germline, CDR1 is SGHRS and CDR2 is YFSETQ. This CDR3 contains 15 residues. In DNA, the CDR3 is TGCGCCAGCAGCTTGGGGGCAGGGAGGGACACTGAAGCTTTCTTT. Its translation: CASSLGAGRDTEAFF.

Details on this clone: This CDR3 is also generated by other DNA sequences in the sample. The chain has TRBV6-5 and TRBJ2-7; no clear D. This CDR3 is 15 amino acids long. CDR1 MNHEY and CDR2 SVGAGI come from the germline V gene. Trimming removed 0 bases at V and 4 bases at J, with 13 bases between. CDR3 protein: CASSYSRSRTYEQYF. The DNA of the CDR3 is TGTGCCAGCAGTTACTCGAGGAGCAGAACTTACGAGCAGTACTTC.

The chain recombines TRBV27 with TRBJ2-7; 9 bases are shared with TRBD2. The CDR3 covers 15 residues. Germline V CDR1 and CDR2: MNHEY, SMNVEV (reference sequence). V lost 4 bases and J lost 2; bases outside the gene matches: 6. This chain's CDR3 is CASSSPTSGTYEQYF. The DNA of the CDR3 is TGTGCCAGCAGTTCCCCGACTAGCGGCACCTACGAGCAGTACTTC.

The chain recombines TRBV2 with TRBJ2-3; possible D gene TRBD1, 6 bases. Germline CDR1 is SNHLY and CDR2 is FYNNEI. The germline V and J ends were trimmed by 7 bases and 6 bases, with 11 bases remaining between them. There are 12 residues in the CDR3. CDR3 bases: TGTGCCAGCAAGGACAGAGGGGATACGCAGTATTTT. Its translation is CASKDRGDTQYF.

J is TRBJ2-7 and V is TRBV28; a weak D match, TRBD1 (6 bases). The V end was cut by 3 bases, the J end by 6 bases, with 9 bases between. Germline loops: CDR1 MDHEN, CDR2 SYDVKM. CDR3 length: 12 residues. The CDR3 loop is CASSFPGAEQYF. As DNA, the CDR3 is TGTGCCAGCAGTTTTCCAGGGGCCGAGCAGTACTTC.

The genes are TRBV9 and TRBJ2-7; 7 bases are shared with TRBD1. Unmatched junction bases numbered 7, after V lost 3 bases and J lost 1 base. Germline V lookup: CDR1 SGDLS, CDR2 YYNGEE. This CDR3 contains 15 residues. Here the CDR3 reads CASSGDWDRSYEQYF. CDR3 DNA sequence: TGTGCCAGCAGCGGCGATTGGGACAGATCCTACGAGCAGTACTTC. Complete variable domain (other parts from reference TRBV9 and TRBJ2-7): DSGVTQTPKHLITATGQRVTLRCSPRSGDLSVYWYQQSLDQGLQFLIQYYNGEERAKGNILERFSAQQFPDLHSELNLSSLELGDSALYFCASSGDWDRSYEQYFGPGTRLTVT.

As to this clone: Relative to the germline gene, one junction end is altered; a read error may explain this. V and J are TRBV5-1 and TRBJ1-2, with 9 bases aligning to TRBD1. The germline gives CDR1 SGHRS, CDR2 YFSETQ. The CDR3 loop spans 14 amino acids. CDR3 loop: CASSLAMGQGPPHF. The CDR3 region has the DNA TGCGCCAGCAGCTTGGCCATGGGACAGGGACCCCCCCACTTC.

In its sample, this clone was seen a few times. J is TRBJ2-5 and V is TRBV28; tentatively, D is TRBD2 (5 bases). The CDR3 consists of 14 residues. Germline lookup yields CDR1 MDHEN and CDR2 SYDVKM. Trimming stripped 4 bases from V and 2 bases from J, with 11 bases between. CDR3 amino acids: CASSYSGPQETQYF. The CDR3 region has the DNA TGTGCCAGCAGTTACAGCGGACCGCAAGAGACCCAGTACTTC.

This chain connects TRBV28 to TRBJ1-1; a weak D match, TRBD1 (6 bases). Trimming removed 5 bases from V and 3 bases from J, with 13 bases in between. Germline values: CDR1 MDHEN, CDR2 SYDVKM. The CDR3 spans 14 residues. The CDR3 DNA reads TGTGCCAGCAGTCCGGGGGGCTCTGACACTGAAGCTTTCTTT. Its protein is CASSPGGSDTEAFF.

The gene calls are TRBV11-2 and TRBJ2-7, with 8 bases fitting TRBD1. Germline values: CDR1 SGHAT, CDR2 FQNNGV. The CDR3 loop spans 15 amino acids. V was clipped by 2 bases and J by 3 bases; unmatched bases: 6. The CDR3 sequence is CASSLMRQGYYEQYF. The CDR3 DNA is TGTGCCAGCAGCTTAATGAGACAGGGGTACTACGAGCAGTACTTC. Based on the CDR3 plus reference TRBV11-2 and TRBJ2-7, the full variable domain is EAGVAQSPRYKIIEKRQSVAFWCNPISGHATLYWYQQILGQGPKLLIQFQNNGVVDDSQLPKDRFSAERLKGVDSTLKIQPAKLEDSAVYLCASSLMRQGYYEQYFGPGTRLTVT.

This sequence joins TRBV9 and TRBJ2-3; 14 bases align to TRBD2. Trimming took 1 base from V and 4 from J; bases not matched to a gene: 8. This CDR3 spans 18 amino acids. Germline-derived CDR1 and CDR2 are SGDLS and YYNGEE. CDR3 bases: TGTGCCAGCAGCGTAACCGGGACTAGCGGGAGAGAGGCAGATACGCAGTATTTT. It specifies CASSVTGTSGREADTQYF.

V and J are TRBV2 and TRBJ2-5, with 10 nucleotides matching TRBD2. The CDR3 totals 16 residues. Losses at the gene ends were 4 bases for V and 4 bases for J; bases not matched to a gene: 9. CDR1 and CDR2 from the germline V gene are SNHLY and FYNNEI. In DNA form, the CDR3 reads TGTGCCAGCAGTGGGGAGCGGGGGGGTTCTGGAGAGACCCAGTACTTC. It is translated as CASSGERGGSGETQYF.

The chain uses TRBV27 and TRBJ2-3, with TRBD2 identical over 13 bases. Per germline, CDR1 MNHEY and CDR2 SMNVEV (reference sequence). The CDR3 covers 16 residues. J gave up 3 bases and V 4 bases, and 4 bases lay outside the gene matches. The CDR3 spells CASSSRLAGGTDTQYF. Here the CDR3 DNA reads TGTGCCAGCAGTTCGCGACTAGCGGGAGGTACAGATACGCAGTATTTT.

The J gene is TRBJ1-1, the V gene TRBV5-4, with D perhaps TRBD1 (5 bases). The CDR3 runs to 13 residues. CDR1 is SGHNT, CDR2 YYREEE, per germline (reference sequence). Trimming cost V 4 bases and J 7 bases, with 14 bases left between them. Here the CDR3 reads CASSTDSKIEAFF. CDR3 nucleotides: TGTGCCAGCAGCACTGACAGTAAGATTGAAGCTTTCTTT.

The chain is built from TRBV28 and TRBJ1-1; 8 bases line up with TRBD1. V shed 2 bases and J 11 bases; nucleotides not matched to a gene: 4. In germline, CDR1 is MDHEN, CDR2 SYDVKM. The CDR3 is 12 residues long. Here the CDR3 reads CASSLQGAAAFF. The CDR3 DNA is TGTGCCAGCAGTTTACAGGGGGCGGCGGCTTTCTTT.

The rearrangement links TRBV7-3 to TRBJ1-3; TRBD1 might be the D (5 bases). The CDR3 length is 14 residues. V lost 2 bases, J lost 1 base, and 6 bases lay in between. Germline CDR1 and CDR2: SGHTA and FQGTGA. CDR3 amino acids: CASSLPGSGNTIYF. In DNA, the CDR3 is TGTGCCAGCAGCTTACCAGGGTCTGGAAACACCATATATTTT.

The rearrangement joins TRBV9 to TRBJ2-1; TRBD2 matches 7 bases. V was clipped by 4 bases and J by 5 bases; unmatched bases: 9. The CDR3 sequence is 15 residues long. Germline loops: CDR1 SGDLS, CDR2 YYNGEE. The CDR3 reads CASSSPGLYDNEQFF. CDR3 in DNA: TGTGCCAGCAGCTCTCCGGGACTATACGACAATGAGCAGTTCTTC.